The T cell receptor (beta chain) described here comes from a study of blood T cell repertoires in COVID-19 (dated by TCRdb to 2019 to 2021). Regarding the study in general: Collaborator samples came from the United States, Italy and Spain and covered acute and convalescent phases of COVID-19. The prospective study material was composed of cDNA or gDNA derived from T cells, B-cell-depleted T cells, or PBMCs. Deeply sampled blood TCRbeta repertoires from subjects exposed to, actively infected with, or recovered from COVID-19 were included in the dataset. A freely available public database, intended as a resource for researchers studying the immune response to SARS-CoV-2, is where the repertoires were released. The samples were drawn from the first 160 participants of the ongoing ImmuneRACE study and from over a thousand subjects provided by 6 global collaborators. The sample metadata nearly always contained a de-identified subject ID, COVID-19 status, age in years and sex. HLA class I and class II types, where available, came from metadata supplied by the sample provider rather than from assay-based typing. The investigation overall reported the following: How much clinical and demographic metadata was included differed by source and by participant, and the metadata was provided uncurated.

From the cysteine through the phenylalanine, the CDR3 covers 14 amino acids. The read is trimmed to its CDR3 DNA, 42 bases read in frame from base 1. A distance of 12 bases separates the germline ends of V and J, which lose 4 bases and 3 bases respectively. CDR1 and CDR2, per the germline V gene, are KGHSH and LQKENI. TCRbeta CDR3 regions were amplified from genomic DNA using the immunoSEQ Assay, a bias-controlled multiplex PCR. The authors' pipeline ran thus. Nucleated cell counts per sample were estimated from amplification of reference gene primers within the assay. To quantify the absolute abundance of each unique TCRbeta CDR3 rearrangement, sequence reads were collapsed and filtered. For each sample, productive Simpson clonality was calculated by taking the square root of Simpson's diversity index across productive rearrangements. The table comes from immuneACCESS by way of TCRdb, which keeps in-frame sequences with V and J called. Part of the clones is missing from these tables; in studies checked, under half for an unresolved V gene and the rest for unknown reasons. V and J calls and clone size are given by that table; D and trimming were obtained from the DNA. Across this sample there are about 170,000 clones, with 82% seen only once. The ten largest clones represent about 10% of the sample.

Whole blood was collected in K2EDTA tubes by collaborating institutions according to the institutions' own protocols. For TCRbeta analysis, collaborators shipped samples as frozen whole blood, isolated PBMCs, or DNA extracted from either of those sample types. As for this clone: Its antigen target is currently unknown. No base quality values were provided; no much bigger clone lies one nucleotide off.

Sequencing was carried out using peripheral blood. This sequence was found in a woman older than 75 with active or convalescent COVID-19. The chain is encoded by TRBV18 joined to TRBJ1-2, with no confident D gene call. The nucleotides read TGTGCCAGCTCACAGTTTGGCGGGGACTATGGCTACACCTTC. This codes for CASSQFGGDYGYTF.